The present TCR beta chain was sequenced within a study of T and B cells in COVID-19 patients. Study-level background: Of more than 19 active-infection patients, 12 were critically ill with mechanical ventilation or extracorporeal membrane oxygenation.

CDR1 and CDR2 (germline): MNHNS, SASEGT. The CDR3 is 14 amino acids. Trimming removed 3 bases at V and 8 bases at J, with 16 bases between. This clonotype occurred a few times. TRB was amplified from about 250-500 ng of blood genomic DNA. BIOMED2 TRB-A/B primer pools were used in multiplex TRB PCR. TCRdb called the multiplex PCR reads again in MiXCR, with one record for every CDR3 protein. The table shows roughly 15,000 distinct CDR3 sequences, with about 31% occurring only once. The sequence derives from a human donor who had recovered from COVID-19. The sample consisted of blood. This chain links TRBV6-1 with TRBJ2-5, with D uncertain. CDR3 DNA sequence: TGTGCCAGCAGTGATTATAGGGTCTTAGGTACCCAGTACTTC. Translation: CASSDYRVLGTQYF.